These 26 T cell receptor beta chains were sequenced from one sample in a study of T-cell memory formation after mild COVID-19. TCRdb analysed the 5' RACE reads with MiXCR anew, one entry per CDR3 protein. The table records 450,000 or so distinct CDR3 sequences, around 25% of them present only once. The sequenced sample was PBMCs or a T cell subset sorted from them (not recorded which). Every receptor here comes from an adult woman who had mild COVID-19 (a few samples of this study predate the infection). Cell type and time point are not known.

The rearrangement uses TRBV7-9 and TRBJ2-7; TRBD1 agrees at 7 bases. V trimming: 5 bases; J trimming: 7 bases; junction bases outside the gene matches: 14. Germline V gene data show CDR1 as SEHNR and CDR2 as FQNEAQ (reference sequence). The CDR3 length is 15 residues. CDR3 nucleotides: TGTGCCAGCAGCACCCACACAGGGGCCACTTGGGAGCAGTACTTC. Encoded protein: CASSTHTGATWEQYF.

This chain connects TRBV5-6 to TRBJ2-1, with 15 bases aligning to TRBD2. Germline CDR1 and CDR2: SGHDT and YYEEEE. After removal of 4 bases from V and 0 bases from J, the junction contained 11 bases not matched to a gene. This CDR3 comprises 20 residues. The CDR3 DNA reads TGTGCCAGCAGCGGCCTAGGGACTAGCGGGAGGTCGGGCTCCTACAATGAGCAGTTCTTC. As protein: CASSGLGTSGRSGSYNEQFF.

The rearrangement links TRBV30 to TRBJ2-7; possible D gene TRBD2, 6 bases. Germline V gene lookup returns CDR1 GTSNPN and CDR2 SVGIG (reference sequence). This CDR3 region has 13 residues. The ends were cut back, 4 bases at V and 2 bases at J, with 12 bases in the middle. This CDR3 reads CAWNREPTYEQYF. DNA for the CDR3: TGTGCCTGGAACCGGGAGCCGACCTACGAGCAGTACTTC.

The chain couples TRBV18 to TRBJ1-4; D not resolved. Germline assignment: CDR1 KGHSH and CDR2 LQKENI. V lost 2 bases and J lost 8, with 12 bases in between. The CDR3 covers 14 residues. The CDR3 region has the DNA TGTGCCAGCTCACCAGAGGGCGTGAGGGAAAAACTGTTTTTT. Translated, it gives CASSPEGVREKLFF. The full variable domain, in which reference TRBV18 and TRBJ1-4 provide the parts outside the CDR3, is NAGVMQNPRHLVRRRGQEARLRCSPMKGHSHVYWYRQLPEEGLKFMVYLQKENIIDESGMPKERFSAEFPKEGPSILRIQQVVRGDSAAYFCASSPEGVREKLFFGSGTQLSVL.

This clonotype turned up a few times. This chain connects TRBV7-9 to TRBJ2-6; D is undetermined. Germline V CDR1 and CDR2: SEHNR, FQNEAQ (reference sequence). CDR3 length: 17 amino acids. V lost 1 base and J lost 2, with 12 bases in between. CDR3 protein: CASSLGSGGPGANVLTF. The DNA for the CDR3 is TGTGCCAGCAGCTTAGGCTCAGGCGGCCCTGGGGCCAACGTCCTGACTTTC.

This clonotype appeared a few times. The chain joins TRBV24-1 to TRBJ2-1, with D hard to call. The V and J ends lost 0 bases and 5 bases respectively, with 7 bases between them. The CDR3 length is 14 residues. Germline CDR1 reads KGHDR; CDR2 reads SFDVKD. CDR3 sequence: CATSDLLENNEQFF. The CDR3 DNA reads TGTGCCACCAGTGATTTGTTAGAGAACAATGAGCAGTTCTTC.

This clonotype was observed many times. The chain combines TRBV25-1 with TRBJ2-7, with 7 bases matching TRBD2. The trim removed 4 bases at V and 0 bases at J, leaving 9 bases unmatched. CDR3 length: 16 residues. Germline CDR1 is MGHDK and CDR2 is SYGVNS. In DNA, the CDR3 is TGTGCCAGCAGTGGGGAGCGGGACTCAAGCTCCTACGAGCAGTACTTC. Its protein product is CASSGERDSSSYEQYF.

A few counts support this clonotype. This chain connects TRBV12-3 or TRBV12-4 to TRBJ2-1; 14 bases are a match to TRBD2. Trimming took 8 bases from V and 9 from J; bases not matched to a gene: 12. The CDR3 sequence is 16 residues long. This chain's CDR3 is CASSSGTSGRIGEQFF. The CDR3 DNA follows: TGTGCCAGCTCATCCGGGACTAGCGGGAGAATCGGTGAGCAGTTCTTC.

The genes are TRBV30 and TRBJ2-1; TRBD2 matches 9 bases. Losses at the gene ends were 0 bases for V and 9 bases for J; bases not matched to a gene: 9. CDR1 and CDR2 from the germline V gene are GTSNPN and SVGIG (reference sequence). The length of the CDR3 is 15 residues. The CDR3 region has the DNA TGTGCCTGGAGTGTACTTAGTCTAGCGGGAACTGAGCAGTTCTTC. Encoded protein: CAWSVLSLAGTEQFF.

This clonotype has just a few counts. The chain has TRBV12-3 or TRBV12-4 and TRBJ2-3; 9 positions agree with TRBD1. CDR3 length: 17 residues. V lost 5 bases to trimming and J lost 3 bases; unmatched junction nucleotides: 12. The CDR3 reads CASSHLGGGQGTDTQYF. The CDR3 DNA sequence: TGTGCCAGCAGTCACTTAGGGGGGGGACAGGGAACAGATACGCAGTATTTT.

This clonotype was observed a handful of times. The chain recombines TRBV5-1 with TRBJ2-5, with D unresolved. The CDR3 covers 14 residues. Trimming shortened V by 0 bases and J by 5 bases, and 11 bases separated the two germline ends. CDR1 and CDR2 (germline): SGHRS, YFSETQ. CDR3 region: CASSLARSRETQYF. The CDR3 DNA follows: TGCGCCAGCAGCTTGGCGCGGTCCCGGGAGACCCAGTACTTC.

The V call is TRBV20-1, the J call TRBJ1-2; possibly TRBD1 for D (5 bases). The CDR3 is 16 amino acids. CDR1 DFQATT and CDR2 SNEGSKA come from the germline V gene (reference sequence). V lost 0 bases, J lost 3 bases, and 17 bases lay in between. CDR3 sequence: CSARDERGYRDYGYTF. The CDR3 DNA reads TGCAGTGCTAGAGATGAAAGGGGCTATCGGGACTATGGCTACACCTTC.

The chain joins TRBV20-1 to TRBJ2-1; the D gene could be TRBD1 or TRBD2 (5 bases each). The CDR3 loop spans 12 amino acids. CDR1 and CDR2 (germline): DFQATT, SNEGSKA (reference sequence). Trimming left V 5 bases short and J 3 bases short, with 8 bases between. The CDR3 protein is CSARDVYNEQFF. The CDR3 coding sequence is TGCAGTGCTCGGGACGTCTACAATGAGCAGTTCTTC.

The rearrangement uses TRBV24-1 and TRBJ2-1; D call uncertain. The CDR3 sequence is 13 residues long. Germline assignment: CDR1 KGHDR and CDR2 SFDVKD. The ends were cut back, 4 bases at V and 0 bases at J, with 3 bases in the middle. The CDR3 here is CATSESSYNEQFF. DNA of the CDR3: TGTGCCACCAGTGAGAGCTCCTACAATGAGCAGTTCTTC.

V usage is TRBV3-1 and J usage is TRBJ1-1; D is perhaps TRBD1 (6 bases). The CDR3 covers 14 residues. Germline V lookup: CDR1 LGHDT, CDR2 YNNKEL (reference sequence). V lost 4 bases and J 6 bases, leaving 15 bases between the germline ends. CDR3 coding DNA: TGTGCCAGCAGCCCCAGGGGCCTTAACGCTGAAGCTTTCTTT. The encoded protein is CASSPRGLNAEAFF.

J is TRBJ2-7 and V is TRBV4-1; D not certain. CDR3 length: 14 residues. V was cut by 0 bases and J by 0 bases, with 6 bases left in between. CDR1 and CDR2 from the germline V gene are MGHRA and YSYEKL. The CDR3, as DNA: TGCGCCAGCAGCCAAGATGTCAGCTCCTACGAGCAGTACTTC. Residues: CASSQDVSSYEQYF.

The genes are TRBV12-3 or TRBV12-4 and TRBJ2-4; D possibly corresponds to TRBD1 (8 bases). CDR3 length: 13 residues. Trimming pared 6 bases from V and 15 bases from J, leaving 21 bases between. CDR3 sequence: CASRKTTGGDWYF. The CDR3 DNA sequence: TGTGCCAGCAGGAAGACAACAGGGGGGGATTGGTACTTC.

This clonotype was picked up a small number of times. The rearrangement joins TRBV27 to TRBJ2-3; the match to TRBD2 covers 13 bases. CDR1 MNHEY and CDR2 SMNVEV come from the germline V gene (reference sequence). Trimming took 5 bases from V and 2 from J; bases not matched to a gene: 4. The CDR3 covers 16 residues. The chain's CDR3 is CASSPGTSGNTDTQYF. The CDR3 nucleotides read TGTGCCAGCAGTCCCGGGACTAGCGGGAACACAGATACGCAGTATTTT.

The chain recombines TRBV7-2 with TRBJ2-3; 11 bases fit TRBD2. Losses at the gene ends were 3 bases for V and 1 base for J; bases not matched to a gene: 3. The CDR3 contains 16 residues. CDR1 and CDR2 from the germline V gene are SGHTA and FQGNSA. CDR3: CASSFVLAGGTDTQYF. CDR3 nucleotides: TGTGCCAGCAGCTTTGTACTAGCGGGGGGCACAGATACGCAGTATTTT.

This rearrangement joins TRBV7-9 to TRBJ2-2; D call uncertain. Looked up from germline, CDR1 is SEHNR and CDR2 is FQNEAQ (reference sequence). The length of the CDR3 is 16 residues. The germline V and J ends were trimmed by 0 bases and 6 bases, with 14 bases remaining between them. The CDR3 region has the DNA TGTGCCAGCAGCTTAGCTGGCGGCGCGGTGCCCGGGGAGCTGTTTTTT. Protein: CASSLAGGAVPGELFF.

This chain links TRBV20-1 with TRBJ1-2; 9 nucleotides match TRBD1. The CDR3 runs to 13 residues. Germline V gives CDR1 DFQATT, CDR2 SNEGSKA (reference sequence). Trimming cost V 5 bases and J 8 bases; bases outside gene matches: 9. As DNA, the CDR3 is TGCAGTGCTCAAGCGGGACAGGGAGACGGCTACACCTTC. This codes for CSAQAGQGDGYTF.

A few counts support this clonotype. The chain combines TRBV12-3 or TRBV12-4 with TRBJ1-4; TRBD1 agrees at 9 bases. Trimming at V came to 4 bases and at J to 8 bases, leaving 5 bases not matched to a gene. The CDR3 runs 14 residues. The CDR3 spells CASSWGQGNEKLFF. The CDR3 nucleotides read TGTGCCAGCAGTTGGGGACAGGGAAACGAAAAACTGTTTTTT.

The CDR3 loop is CASSSSLGLAAPGTDTQYF. CDR3 nucleotides: TGTGCCAGCAGCTCCTCACTGGGACTAGCGGCGCCCGGCACAGATACGCAGTATTTT. The chain combines TRBV7-3 with TRBJ2-3; 11 bases agree with TRBD2. CDR1 SGHTA and CDR2 FQGTGA come from the germline V gene. The CDR3 spans 19 residues. The V gene end was trimmed by 4 bases and the J gene end by 1 base; junction bases not matched to a gene: 13.

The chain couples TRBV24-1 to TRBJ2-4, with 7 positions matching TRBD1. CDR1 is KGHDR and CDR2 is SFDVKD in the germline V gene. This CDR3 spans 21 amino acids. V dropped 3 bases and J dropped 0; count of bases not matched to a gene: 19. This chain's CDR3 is CATSDSVRDSRGTLAKNIQYF. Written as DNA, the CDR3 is TGTGCCACCAGTGATAGCGTAAGGGACAGTCGAGGTACGCTAGCCAAAAACATTCAGTACTTC.

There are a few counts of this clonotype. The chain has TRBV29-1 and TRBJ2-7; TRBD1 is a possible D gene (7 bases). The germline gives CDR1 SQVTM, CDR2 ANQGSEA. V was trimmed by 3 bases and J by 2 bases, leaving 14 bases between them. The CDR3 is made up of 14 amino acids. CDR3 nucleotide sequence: TGCAGCGTTGATGGGGGGACAGACACCTACGAGCAGTACTTC. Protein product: CSVDGGTDTYEQYF.

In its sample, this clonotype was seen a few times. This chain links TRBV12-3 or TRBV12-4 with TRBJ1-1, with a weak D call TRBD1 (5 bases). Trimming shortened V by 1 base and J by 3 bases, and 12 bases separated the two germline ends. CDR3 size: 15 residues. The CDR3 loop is CASSLDSWGDTEAFF. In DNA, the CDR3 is TGTGCCAGCAGTTTAGACTCGTGGGGGGACACTGAAGCTTTCTTT.